A single sample is the source of the 31 T cell receptor beta chains below, sequenced in a study of T-cell memory formation after mild COVID-19. Using its own MiXCR run on the 5' RACE reads, TCRdb lists one record per CDR3 protein. The top ten hold roughly 10% of the sample, which has fewer than 250,000 distinct CDR3 sequences, approximately 30% seen once. The material sequenced was PBMCs or a T cell subset sorted from them (not recorded which). These TCRs come from an adult woman who had mild COVID-19 (a few samples of this study predate the infection). Cell type and time point are not known.

This clonotype was seen a few times. Compared with germline, one end of the junction differs, possibly owing to a read error. V gene TRBV2 combines with J gene TRBJ1-4, with 7 bases identical to TRBD1. Germline assignment: CDR1 SNHLY and CDR2 FYNNEI. This CDR3 spans 12 amino acids. The CDR3 spells CASSSGTDTHNF. The CDR3 nucleotides are TGTGCCAGCAGTTCCGGGACAGACACCCATAATTTT.

Only a few counts were recorded for this clonotype. The chain is built from TRBV6-5 and TRBJ2-5; 10 bases map to TRBD1. V gave up 5 bases and J gave up 2 bases; unmatched junction bases: 5. Germline loops: CDR1 MNHEY, CDR2 SVGAGI. CDR3 length: 15 residues. The CDR3 sequence: CASSPPGQGQETQYF. The CDR3 nucleotides are TGTGCCAGCAGTCCCCCGGGACAGGGGCAAGAGACCCAGTACTTC.

The chain employs TRBV2 and TRBJ2-7; the match to TRBD2 covers 12 bases. Germline V lookup: CDR1 SNHLY, CDR2 FYNNEI. The CDR3 consists of 14 residues. Germline trimming cut 7 bases from V and 4 bases from J; bases unmatched to any gene: 5. DNA for the CDR3: TGTGCCAGCATTCTAGCGGGAGGGTTTTACGAGCAGTACTTC. Amino acid sequence: CASILAGGFYEQYF.

This chain links TRBV29-1 with TRBJ2-3, with D tentatively TRBD2 (6 bases). V lost 4 bases and J lost 7, with 15 bases in between. CDR3 length: 13 amino acids. CDR1 and CDR2 (germline): SQVTM, ANQGSEA. CDR3 protein: CSVVEWRANTQYF. The CDR3 DNA sequence: TGCAGCGTTGTAGAATGGAGGGCTAATACGCAGTATTTT.

This clonotype was recorded a few times. The chain recombines TRBV7-9 with TRBJ2-7; a possible D gene is TRBD1 (6 bases). In germline, CDR1 is SEHNR, CDR2 FQNEAQ (reference sequence). The CDR3 contains 14 residues. V was cut by 3 bases and J by 4 bases, with 13 bases left in between. The CDR3 DNA follows: TGTGCCAGCAGCTTTATCGGACAGTCATACGAGCAGTACTTC. Residues: CASSFIGQSYEQYF.

This clonotype was found a few times. This chain connects TRBV12-3 or TRBV12-4 to TRBJ2-3; D tentatively reads TRBD1 or TRBD2 (6 bases each). V lost 6 bases, J lost 3 bases, and 13 bases lay in between. The CDR3 extends over 14 amino acids. This CDR3 is CASREGGRTDTQYF. CDR3 sequence (DNA): TGTGCCAGCAGAGAAGGGGGGAGAACAGATACGCAGTATTTT.

A few counts support this clonotype. V is TRBV30 and J is TRBJ1-1; D remains ambiguous. Germline loops: CDR1 GTSNPN, CDR2 SVGIG (reference sequence). The CDR3 runs to 10 residues. The V and J ends lost 2 bases and 5 bases respectively, with 3 bases between them. The CDR3 loop is CAWSKTEAFF. CDR3 nucleotide sequence: TGTGCCTGGAGTAAAACTGAAGCTTTCTTT. Full variable domain (remainder filled in from reference TRBV30 and TRBJ1-1): SQTIHQWPATLVQPVGSPLSLECTVEGTSNPNLYWYRQAAGRGLQLLFYSVGIGQISSEVPQNLSASRPQDRQFILSSKKLLLSDSGFYLCAWSKTEAFFGQGTRLTVV.

The chain is built from TRBV6-6 and TRBJ2-1; D is uncertain. Trimming pared 0 bases from V and 5 bases from J, leaving 11 bases between. The CDR3 is 15 amino acids. CDR1 MNHNY and CDR2 SVGAGI come from the germline V gene (reference sequence). The CDR3 spells CASSYSNRADNEQFF. CDR3 nucleotides: TGTGCCAGCAGTTACTCGAACAGAGCCGACAATGAGCAGTTCTTC.

V usage is TRBV6-1 and J usage is TRBJ2-1; the D gene is possibly TRBD1 (5 bases). CDR1 MNHNS and CDR2 SASEGT come from the germline V gene. This CDR3 region has 12 residues. V shed 11 bases and J shed 4 bases, with 12 bases lying between them. The CDR3 region has the DNA TGTGCCTGGGGCAGGGCGTACAATGAGCAGTTCTTC. It encodes CAWGRAYNEQFF.

The chain uses TRBV7-3 and TRBJ2-3; TRBD2 might be the D (5 bases). CDR1 SGHTA and CDR2 FQGTGA come from the germline V gene. With 2 bases removed from V and 0 bases from J, the gap between germline ends came to 12 bases. The CDR3 length is 16 residues. CDR3 in amino acids: CASSLVSRTSTDTQYF. As DNA, the CDR3 is TGTGCCAGCAGCTTAGTCTCGAGGACTAGCACAGATACGCAGTATTTT. Using reference TRBV7-3 and TRBJ2-3 for the parts outside the CDR3, the full variable domain is GAGVSQTPSNKVTEKGKYVELRCDPISGHTALYWYRQSLGQGPEFLIYFQGTGAADDSGLPNDRFFAVRPEGSVSTLKIQRTERGDSAVYLCASSLVSRTSTDTQYFGPGTRLTVL.

The J gene is TRBJ1-5, the V gene TRBV5-6, with D uncertain. This CDR3 has 16 amino acids. Between the trimmed V and J ends, which lost 0 bases and 0 bases, there was a span of 10 bases. CDR1 is SGHDT and CDR2 is YYEEEE in the germline V gene. This CDR3 reads CASSLGSMYSNQPQHF. In DNA, the CDR3 is TGTGCCAGCAGCTTGGGGTCGATGTATAGCAATCAGCCCCAGCATTTT.

V is TRBV14 and J is TRBJ2-3; no clear D gene. Germline V gives CDR1 SGHDN, CDR2 FVKESK. This CDR3 has 15 amino acids. Trimming stripped 0 bases from V and 0 bases from J, with 7 bases between. DNA for the CDR3: TGTGCCAGCAGCCAAGAAAGGGTTAGCACAGATACGCAGTATTTT. Protein: CASSQERVSTDTQYF.

This CDR3 is CASSLDASSLADTQYF. The CDR3 DNA follows: TGTGCCAGCAGCTTAGATGCGAGTAGCCTCGCAGATACGCAGTATTTT. V is TRBV7-2 and J is TRBJ2-3; D not certain. In germline, CDR1 is SGHTA, CDR2 FQGNSA. Trimming removed 1 base from V and 4 bases from J, with 15 bases in between. This CDR3 has 16 residues. Based on the CDR3 plus reference TRBV7-2 and TRBJ2-3, the full variable domain is GAGVSQSPSNKVTEKGKDVELRCDPISGHTALYWYRQSLGQGLEFLIYFQGNSAPDKSGLPSDRFSAERTGGSVSTLTIQRTQQEDSAVYLCASSLDASSLADTQYFGPGTRLTVL.

The table lists this clonotype with a few counts. The CDR3 nucleotides read TGCAGCGTCCACCGATCGGGAGACGAGCAGTACTTC. This gives the protein CSVHRSGDEQYF. The chain combines TRBV29-1 with TRBJ2-7, with D possibly being TRBD2 (6 bases). From germline, CDR1 is SQVTM and CDR2 ANQGSEA. This CDR3 comprises 12 residues. Trimming took 6 bases from V and 5 from J, leaving 14 bases between them.

This chain joins TRBV12-5 and TRBJ2-2; D call uncertain. Germline V gene sequence: CDR1 LGHNT, CDR2 FRNRAP. This CDR3 contains 14 residues. V gave up 3 bases and J gave up 5 bases, with 10 bases separating them. The CDR3 sequence: CASGFSSRTGELFF. The CDR3 DNA reads TGTGCTAGTGGTTTCTCGAGCAGGACCGGGGAGCTGTTTTTT.

This clonotype occurred many times. The chain has TRBV7-3 and TRBJ2-2, with a weak D call TRBD1 (5 bases). CDR1 and CDR2 from the germline V gene are SGHTA and FQGTGA. V shed 3 bases and J shed 2 bases, with 7 bases lying between them. CDR3 size: 14 residues. CDR3 residues: CASSLTANTGELFF. CDR3 DNA sequence: TGTGCCAGCAGCTTGACAGCTAACACCGGGGAGCTGTTTTTT. Complete variable domain (other parts from reference TRBV7-3 and TRBJ2-2): GAGVSQTPSNKVTEKGKYVELRCDPISGHTALYWYRQSLGQGPEFLIYFQGTGAADDSGLPNDRFFAVRPEGSVSTLKIQRTERGDSAVYLCASSLTANTGELFFGEGSRLTVL.

The rearrangement joins TRBV6-5 to TRBJ2-7; D is possibly TRBD1 (6 bases). Germline V gene sequence: CDR1 MNHEY, CDR2 SVGAGI. CDR3 length equals 15 residues. V was cut by 6 bases and J by 0 bases, with 15 bases left in between. The CDR3 bases are TGTGCCAGCAGGGGTGCTGACAGGAGCTCCTACGAGCAGTACTTC. Protein sequence: CASRGADRSSYEQYF.

The V gene is TRBV29-1, the J gene TRBJ2-5, with 10 bases fitting TRBD2. This CDR3 region has 17 residues. The V segment lost 1 base and the J segment 1 base; nucleotides outside the gene matches: 9. The germline V gene encodes CDR1 SQVTM and CDR2 ANQGSEA. CDR3 sequence reads: CSVEGFLAGEIQETQYF. The DNA of the CDR3 is TGCAGCGTTGAAGGATTCCTAGCGGGAGAGATCCAAGAGACCCAGTACTTC.

This chain links TRBV3-1 with TRBJ2-1, with D unresolved. Germline V gene data show CDR1 as LGHDT and CDR2 as YNNKEL (reference sequence). This CDR3 region has 15 residues. V dropped 4 bases and J dropped 3 bases, with 13 bases sitting between them. Here the CDR3 reads CASSPVTNSYNEQFF. CDR3 nucleotide sequence: TGTGCCAGCAGCCCAGTTACGAACAGCTACAATGAGCAGTTCTTC.

This clonotype turned up a few times. The chain uses TRBV18 and TRBJ2-3, with TRBD2 matching over 10 bases. The CDR3 is 15 amino acids. Trimming removed 2 bases from V and 2 bases from J; junction bases left unmatched: 1. Per the germline V gene, CDR1 is KGHSH and CDR2 is LQKENI. CDR3 in amino acids: CASSPGLAATDTQYF. CDR3 nucleotide sequence: TGTGCCAGCTCACCAGGACTAGCGGCCACAGATACGCAGTATTTT.

The table lists this clonotype with a few counts. The chain has TRBV18 and TRBJ2-6; D not certain. The germline CDR1 and CDR2 sequences are KGHSH and LQKENI. The CDR3 is made up of 17 amino acids. With 2 bases removed from V and 0 bases from J, the gap between germline ends came to 11 bases. The DNA for the CDR3 is TGTGCCAGCTCACCAAGTCGTTCCAGCTCTGGGGCCAACGTCCTGACTTTC. Translating it yields CASSPSRSSSGANVLTF.

The CDR3 spells CASSLGGDAGELFF. As DNA, the CDR3 is TGTGCCAGCAGCTTAGGGGGGGATGCCGGGGAGCTGTTTTTT. J is TRBJ2-2 and V is TRBV11-3, with D possibly TRBD2 on 6 matching bases. Trimming removed 1 base at V and 6 bases at J, with 9 bases between. Germline V gene sequence: CDR1 SGHNT, CDR2 YENEEA. This CDR3 is 14 amino acids long.

The table lists this clonotype with a few counts. The rearrangement links TRBV14 to TRBJ1-2; D not certain. The germline V gene has CDR1 SGHDN and CDR2 FVKESK. V shed 3 bases and J shed 3 bases, with 11 bases lying between them. This CDR3 comprises 14 residues. The CDR3 sequence is CASSHVIADYGYTF. CDR3 in DNA: TGTGCCAGCAGCCATGTTATCGCGGACTATGGCTACACCTTC.

The chain is built from TRBV24-1 and TRBJ1-1, with D possibly being TRBD1 (6 bases). CDR1 KGHDR and CDR2 SFDVKD come from the germline V gene. The CDR3 is 13 amino acids. Trimming pared 9 bases from V and 0 bases from J, leaving 10 bases between. CDR3 DNA sequence: TGTGCCACCTCCGACAGGCTGAACACTGAAGCTTTCTTT. Protein product: CATSDRLNTEAFF.

The V and J genes are TRBV11-2 and TRBJ2-5; D possibly corresponds to TRBD2 (5 bases). CDR3 length equals 15 residues. The ends were cut back, 0 bases at V and 6 bases at J, with 14 bases in the middle. Germline CDR1 and CDR2: SGHAT and FQNNGV. CDR3 DNA sequence: TGTGCCAGCAGCTTAGAGGGGAGCGCTACGAAGACCCAGTACTTC. It encodes CASSLEGSATKTQYF. The full variable domain, in which reference TRBV11-2 and TRBJ2-5 provide the parts outside the CDR3, is EAGVAQSPRYKIIEKRQSVAFWCNPISGHATLYWYQQILGQGPKLLIQFQNNGVVDDSQLPKDRFSAERLKGVDSTLKIQPAKLEDSAVYLCASSLEGSATKTQYFGPGTRLLVL.

This clonotype was seen only a few times. This sequence joins TRBV7-3 and TRBJ2-2; 10 nucleotides line up with TRBD2. Germline trimming cut 5 bases from V and 5 bases from J; bases unmatched to any gene: 8. The CDR3 totals 16 residues. Germline V gene data show CDR1 as SGHTA and CDR2 as FQGTGA. CDR3 amino acids: CASSLLAGVGTGELFF. The CDR3 bases are TGTGCCAGCAGCCTTCTAGCGGGAGTGGGGACCGGGGAGCTGTTTTTT.

This clonotype was recorded a few times. The gene calls are TRBV6-5 and TRBJ2-2; 8 nucleotides line up with TRBD2. Germline V CDR1 and CDR2: MNHEY, SVGAGI. The junction had 6 bases not matched to a gene; V was cut back by 4 bases and J by 2 bases. The CDR3 has 16 residues. The CDR3 nucleotides are TGTGCCAGCAGTTCCCCGGGGGGGCCTAACACCGGGGAGCTGTTTTTT. Translating gives CASSSPGGPNTGELFF.

V usage is TRBV20-1 and J usage is TRBJ2-3; 16 bases align to TRBD2. Germline CDR1 and CDR2: DFQATT and SNEGSKA (reference sequence). V lost 0 bases and J lost 0; bases outside the gene matches: 3. The CDR3 runs 18 residues. The CDR3 is CSARDSGLAGGSTDTQYF. The CDR3 DNA sequence: TGCAGTGCTAGAGACTCGGGACTAGCGGGGGGGAGCACAGATACGCAGTATTTT.

V gene TRBV4-1 combines with J gene TRBJ1-2, with a tentative D call TRBD1 (6 bases). V shed 0 bases and J shed 4 bases, with 15 bases lying between them. CDR3 length: 16 residues. The germline CDR1 and CDR2 sequences are MGHRA and YSYEKL. For the CDR3, the DNA is TGCGCCAGCAGCCAAGAGTATGGGAACAGGGCCTATGGCTACACCTTC. This translates into CASSQEYGNRAYGYTF.

CDR3 nucleotides: TGTGCCAGCAGTTATCCCCAGGGGGAGGGAACAGATACGCAGTATTTT. Amino acids: CASSYPQGEGTDTQYF. The chain joins TRBV6-2 or TRBV6-3 to TRBJ2-3; TRBD1 or TRBD2 may be the D gene (7 bases each). CDR3 length: 16 amino acids. The V end was cut by 3 bases, the J end by 3 bases, with 16 bases between. Germline V CDR1 and CDR2: MNHEY, SVGEGT.

The V and J genes are TRBV5-1 and TRBJ2-5, with 8 bases that match TRBD2. Germline V gives CDR1 SGHRS, CDR2 YFSETQ. There are 15 residues in the CDR3. Germline trimming cut 4 bases from V and 4 bases from J; bases unmatched to any gene: 9. The CDR3 coding sequence is TGCGCCAGCAGCACCTTAGCGGGGATGGGAGAGACCCAGTACTTC. Protein product: CASSTLAGMGETQYF. Filled out from reference TRBV5-1 and TRBJ2-5, the complete variable domain reads KAGVTQTPRYLIKTRGQQVTLSCSPISGHRSVSWYQQTPGQGLQFLFEYFSETQRNKGNFPGRFSGRQFSNSRSEMNVSTLELGDSALYLCASSTLAGMGETQYFGPGTRLLVL.